Given below is one T cell receptor (beta chain) in context. The record originates from a study of blood T cell repertoires in COVID-19. The CDR3 runs 13 residues. The V gene's germline CDR1 is SGHTS and CDR2 YDEGEE. Trimming took 2 bases from V and 7 from J, leaving 10 bases between them. Sequencing used immunoSEQ multiplex PCR; TCRdb keeps in-frame clones, though not all of them. The sample yields 250,000 to 300,000 clones, more than 70% seen once. V usage is TRBV5-8 and J usage is TRBJ1-5; no definite D call. The TCR comes from a woman aged 55-70 years in a cohort exposed to, infected with or recovered from COVID-19 (not recorded which). Sample: PBMCs or T cells enriched from blood (not recorded which). The CDR3 nucleotides are TGTGCCAGCAGCTTTTTTCGGGGACAGCCCCAGCATTTT. It is translated as CASSFFRGQPQHF.